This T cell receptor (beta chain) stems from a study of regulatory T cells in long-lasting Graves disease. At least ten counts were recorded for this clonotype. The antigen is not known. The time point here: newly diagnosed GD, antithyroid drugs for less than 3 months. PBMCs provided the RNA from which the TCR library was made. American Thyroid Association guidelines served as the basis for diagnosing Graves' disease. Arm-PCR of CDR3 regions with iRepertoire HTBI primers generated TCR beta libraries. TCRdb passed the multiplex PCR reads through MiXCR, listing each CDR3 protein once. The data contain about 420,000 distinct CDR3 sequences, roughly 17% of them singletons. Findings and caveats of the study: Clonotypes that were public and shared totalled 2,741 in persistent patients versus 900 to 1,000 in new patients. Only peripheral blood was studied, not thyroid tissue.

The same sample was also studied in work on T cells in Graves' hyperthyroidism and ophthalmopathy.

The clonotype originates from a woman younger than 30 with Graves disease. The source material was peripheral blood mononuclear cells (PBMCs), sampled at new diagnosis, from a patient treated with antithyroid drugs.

Here the CDR3 DNA reads TGTGCCAGCAGTTGGGTAAAGGGCACTGAAGCTTTCTTT. Translated, it gives CASSWVKGTEAFF. V usage is TRBV12-3 or TRBV12-4 and J usage is TRBJ1-1, with D uncertain. V was pared by 4 bases and J by 4 bases, with 10 bases between. CDR3 length: 13 residues.